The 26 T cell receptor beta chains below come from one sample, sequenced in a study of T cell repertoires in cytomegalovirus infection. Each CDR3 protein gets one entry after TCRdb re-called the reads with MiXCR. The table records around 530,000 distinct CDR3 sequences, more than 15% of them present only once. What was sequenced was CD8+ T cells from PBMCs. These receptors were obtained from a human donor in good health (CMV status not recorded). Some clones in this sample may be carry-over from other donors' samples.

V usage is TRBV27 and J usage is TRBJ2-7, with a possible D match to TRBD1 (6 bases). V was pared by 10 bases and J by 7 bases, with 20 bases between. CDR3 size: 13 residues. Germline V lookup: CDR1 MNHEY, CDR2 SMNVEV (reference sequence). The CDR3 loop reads CATTRGTGREQYF. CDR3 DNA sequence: TGTGCCACCACCAGGGGAACTGGTAGGGAGCAGTACTTC.

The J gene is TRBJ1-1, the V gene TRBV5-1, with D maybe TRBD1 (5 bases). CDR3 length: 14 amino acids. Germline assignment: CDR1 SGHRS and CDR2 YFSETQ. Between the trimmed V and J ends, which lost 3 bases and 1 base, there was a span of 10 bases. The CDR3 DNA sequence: TGCGCCAGCAGCTCAAGACAGAGGAACACTGAAGCTTTCTTT. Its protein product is CASSSRQRNTEAFF.

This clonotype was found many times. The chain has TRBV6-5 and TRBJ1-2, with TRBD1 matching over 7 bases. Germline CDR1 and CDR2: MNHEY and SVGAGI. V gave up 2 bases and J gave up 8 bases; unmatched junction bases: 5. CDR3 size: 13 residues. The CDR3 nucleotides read TGTGCCAGCAGTTACAAGGGGGCGAGCGGCTACACCTTC. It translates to CASSYKGASGYTF.

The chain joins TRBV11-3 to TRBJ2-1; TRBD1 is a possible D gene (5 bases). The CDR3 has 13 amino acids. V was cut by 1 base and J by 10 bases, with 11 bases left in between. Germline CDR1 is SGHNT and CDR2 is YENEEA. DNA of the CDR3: TGTGCCAGCAGCTTAGCACAGGCCGCGGAGCAGTTCTTC. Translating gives CASSLAQAAEQFF.

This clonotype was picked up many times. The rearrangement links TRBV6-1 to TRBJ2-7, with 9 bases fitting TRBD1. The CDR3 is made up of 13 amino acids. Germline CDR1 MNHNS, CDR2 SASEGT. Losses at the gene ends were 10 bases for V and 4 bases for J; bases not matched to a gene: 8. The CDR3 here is CATGQGSLYEQYF. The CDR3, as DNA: TGTGCCACCGGACAGGGGAGTCTTTACGAGCAGTACTTC.

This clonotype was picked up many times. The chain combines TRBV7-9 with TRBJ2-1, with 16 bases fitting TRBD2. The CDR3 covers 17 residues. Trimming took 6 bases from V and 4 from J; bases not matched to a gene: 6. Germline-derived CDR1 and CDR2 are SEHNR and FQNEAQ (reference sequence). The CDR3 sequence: CASRGTSGRASYNEQFF. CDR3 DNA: TGTGCCAGCAGGGGGACTAGCGGGAGGGCCTCGTACAATGAGCAGTTCTTC.

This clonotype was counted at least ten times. The CDR3 bases are TGTGCCAGCAGTTTAACTAGCGGGAGATGGAATGAGCAGTTCTTC. Protein sequence: CASSLTSGRWNEQFF. V and J are TRBV27 and TRBJ2-1; 11 bases map to TRBD2. J lost 7 bases, V lost 2 bases, and 4 bases had no gene match. CDR3 length equals 15 residues. Germline V lookup: CDR1 MNHEY, CDR2 SMNVEV (reference sequence).

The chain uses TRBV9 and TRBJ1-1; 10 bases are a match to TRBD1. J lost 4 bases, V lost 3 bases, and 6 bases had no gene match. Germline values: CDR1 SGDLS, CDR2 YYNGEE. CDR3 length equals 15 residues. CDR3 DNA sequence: TGTGCCAGCAGCGGGGGGGACAGGGGAACCACTGAAGCTTTCTTT. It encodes CASSGGDRGTTEAFF.

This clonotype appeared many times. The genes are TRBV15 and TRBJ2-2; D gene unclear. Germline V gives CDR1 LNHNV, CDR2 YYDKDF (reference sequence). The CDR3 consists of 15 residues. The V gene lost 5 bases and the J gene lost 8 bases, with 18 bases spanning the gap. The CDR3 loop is CATSPSPRDSGELFF. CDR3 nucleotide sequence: TGTGCCACCAGCCCTTCACCGCGCGATTCGGGGGAGCTGTTTTTT.

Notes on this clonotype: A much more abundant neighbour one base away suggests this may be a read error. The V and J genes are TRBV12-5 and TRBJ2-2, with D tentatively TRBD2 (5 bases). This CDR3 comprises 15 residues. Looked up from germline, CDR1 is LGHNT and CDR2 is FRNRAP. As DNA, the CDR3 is TGTGCTAGTGGTTTGGCCCCCCCCGGACCCGGGGTGCTGTTTTTT. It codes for CASGLAPPGPGVLFF. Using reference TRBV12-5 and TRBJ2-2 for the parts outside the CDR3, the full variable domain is DARVTQTPRHKVTEMGQEVTMRCQPILGHNTVFWYRQTMMQGLELLAYFRNRAPLDDSGMPKDRFSAEMPDATLATLKIQPSEPRDSAVYFCASGLAPPGPGVLFFGEGSRLTVL.

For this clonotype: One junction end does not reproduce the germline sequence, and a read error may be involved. The CDR3 protein is CASSGRRRDF. The CDR3 DNA follows: TGTGCCAGCAGTGGCCGTCGAAGGGACTTC. The gene calls are TRBV2 and TRBJ2-7; D not certain. This CDR3 comprises 10 residues. Germline V gene lookup returns CDR1 SNHLY and CDR2 FYNNEI.

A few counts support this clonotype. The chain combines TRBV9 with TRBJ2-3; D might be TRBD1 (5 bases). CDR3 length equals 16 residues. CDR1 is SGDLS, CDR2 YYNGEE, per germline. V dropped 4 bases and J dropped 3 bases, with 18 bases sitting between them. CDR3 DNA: TGTGCCAGCAGCCCTCAGGGCTCTTTAAAGACAGATACGCAGTATTTT. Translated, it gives CASSPQGSLKTDTQYF.

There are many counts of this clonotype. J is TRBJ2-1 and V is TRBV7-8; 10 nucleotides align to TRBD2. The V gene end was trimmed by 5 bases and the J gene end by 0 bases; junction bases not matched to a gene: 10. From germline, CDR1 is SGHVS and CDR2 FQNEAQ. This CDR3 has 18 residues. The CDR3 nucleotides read TGTGCCAGCAGCCCGTCGCTAGCGGGGGCCCTCTCCTACAATGAGCAGTTCTTC. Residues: CASSPSLAGALSYNEQFF.

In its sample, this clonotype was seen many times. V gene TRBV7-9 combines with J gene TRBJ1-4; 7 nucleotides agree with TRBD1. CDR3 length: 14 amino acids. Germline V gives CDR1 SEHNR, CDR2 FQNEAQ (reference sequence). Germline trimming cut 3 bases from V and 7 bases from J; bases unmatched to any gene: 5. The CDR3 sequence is CASSFQGDGEKLFF. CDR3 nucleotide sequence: TGTGCCAGCAGCTTCCAGGGGGATGGTGAAAAACTGTTTTTT.

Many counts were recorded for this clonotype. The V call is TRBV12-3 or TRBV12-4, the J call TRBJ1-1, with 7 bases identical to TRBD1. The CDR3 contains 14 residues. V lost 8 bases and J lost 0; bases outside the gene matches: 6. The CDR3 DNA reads TGTGCCAGCTGGGCAGGGGGATTGAACACTGAAGCTTTCTTT. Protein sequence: CASWAGGLNTEAFF.

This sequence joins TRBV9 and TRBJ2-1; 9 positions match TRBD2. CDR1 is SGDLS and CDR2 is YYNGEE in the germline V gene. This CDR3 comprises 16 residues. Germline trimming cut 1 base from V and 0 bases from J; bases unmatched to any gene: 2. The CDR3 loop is CASSVSGGSSYNEQFF. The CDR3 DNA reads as TGTGCCAGCAGCGTAAGCGGGGGGAGCTCCTACAATGAGCAGTTCTTC.

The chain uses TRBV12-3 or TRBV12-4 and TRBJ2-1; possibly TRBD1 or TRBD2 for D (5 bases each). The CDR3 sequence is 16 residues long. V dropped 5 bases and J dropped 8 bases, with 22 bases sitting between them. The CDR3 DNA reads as TGTGCCAGCAGTCTCCTTGGCGGAGTGGGACGGGATGAGCAGTTCTTC. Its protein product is CASSLLGGVGRDEQFF.

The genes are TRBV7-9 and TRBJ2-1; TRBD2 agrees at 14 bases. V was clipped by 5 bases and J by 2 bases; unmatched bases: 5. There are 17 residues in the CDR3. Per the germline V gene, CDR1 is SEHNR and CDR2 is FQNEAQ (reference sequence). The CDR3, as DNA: TGTGCCAGCAGCCCCGGGACTAGCGGGAGCGCCTACAATGAGCAGTTCTTC. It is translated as CASSPGTSGSAYNEQFF.

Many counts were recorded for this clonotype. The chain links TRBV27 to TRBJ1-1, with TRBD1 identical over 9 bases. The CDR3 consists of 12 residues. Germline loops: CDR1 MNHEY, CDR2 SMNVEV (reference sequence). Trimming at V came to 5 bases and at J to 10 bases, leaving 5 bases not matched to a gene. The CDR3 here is CASSPGTGLAFF. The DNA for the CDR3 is TGTGCCAGCAGTCCCGGGACAGGGTTAGCTTTCTTT.

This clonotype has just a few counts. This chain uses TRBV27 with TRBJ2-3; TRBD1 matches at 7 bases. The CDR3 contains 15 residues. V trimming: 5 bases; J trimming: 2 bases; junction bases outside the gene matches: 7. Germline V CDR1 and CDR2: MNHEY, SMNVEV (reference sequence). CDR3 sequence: CASSDQDRVTDTQYF. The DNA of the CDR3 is TGTGCCAGCAGTGACCAAGACAGGGTCACAGATACGCAGTATTTT.

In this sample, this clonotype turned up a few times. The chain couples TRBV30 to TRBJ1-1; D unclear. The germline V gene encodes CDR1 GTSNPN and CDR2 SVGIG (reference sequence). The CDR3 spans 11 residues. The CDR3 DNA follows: TGTGCATGTTGGGTGAACACTGAAGCTTTCTTT. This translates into CACWVNTEAFF.

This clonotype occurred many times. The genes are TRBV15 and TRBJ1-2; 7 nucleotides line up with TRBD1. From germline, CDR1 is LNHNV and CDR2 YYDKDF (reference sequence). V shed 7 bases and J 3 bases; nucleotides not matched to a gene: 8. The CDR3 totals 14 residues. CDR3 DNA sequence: TGTGCCACCACTAGGGACAGCTACGACTATGGCTACACCTTC. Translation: CATTRDSYDYGYTF.

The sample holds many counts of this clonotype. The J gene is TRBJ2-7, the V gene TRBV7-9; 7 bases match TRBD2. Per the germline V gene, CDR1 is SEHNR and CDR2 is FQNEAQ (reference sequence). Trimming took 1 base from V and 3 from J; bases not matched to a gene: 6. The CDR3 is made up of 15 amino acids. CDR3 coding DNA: TGTGCCAGCAGCTTAGTATACAGCGGGGACTACGAGCAGTACTTC. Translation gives CASSLVYSGDYEQYF.

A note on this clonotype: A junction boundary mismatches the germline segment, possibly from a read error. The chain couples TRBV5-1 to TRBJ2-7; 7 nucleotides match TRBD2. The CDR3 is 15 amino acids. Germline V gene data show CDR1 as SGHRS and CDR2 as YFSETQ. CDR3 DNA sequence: TGCGCCAGCAGCTCCATGGGCGGGAGATCCTACGCGCAGTACTTC. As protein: CASSSMGGRSYAQYF. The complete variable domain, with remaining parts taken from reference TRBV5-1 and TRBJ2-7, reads KAGVTQTPRYLIKTRGQQVTLSCSPISGHRSVSWYQQTPGQGLQFLFEYFSETQRNKGNFPGRFSGRQFSNSRSEMNVSTLELGDSALYLCASSSMGGRSYAQYFGPGTRLTVT.

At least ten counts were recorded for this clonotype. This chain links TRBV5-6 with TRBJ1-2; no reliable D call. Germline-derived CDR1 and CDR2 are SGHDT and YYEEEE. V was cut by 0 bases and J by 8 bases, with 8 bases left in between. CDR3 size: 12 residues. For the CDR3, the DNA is TGTGCCAGCAGCTTGGACGTGGACGGCTACACCTTC. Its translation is CASSLDVDGYTF. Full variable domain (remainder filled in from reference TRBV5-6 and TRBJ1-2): DAGVTQSPTHLIKTRGQQVTLRCSPKSGHDTVSWYQQALGQGPQFIFQYYEEEERQRGNFPDRFSGHQFPNYSSELNVNALLLGDSALYLCASSLDVDGYTFGSGTRLTVV.

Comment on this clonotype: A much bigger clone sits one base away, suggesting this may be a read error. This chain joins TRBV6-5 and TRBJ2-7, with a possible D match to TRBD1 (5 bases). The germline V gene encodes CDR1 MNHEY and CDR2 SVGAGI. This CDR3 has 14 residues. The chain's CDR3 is CARSYSQGSYEQYF. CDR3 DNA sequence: TGTGCCCGCAGTTACTCCCAGGGATCCTACGAGCAGTACTTC.